These 30 T cell receptor beta chains were all obtained from the same sample, sequenced in a study of OX40 agonist ivuxolimab in advanced cancers. Generated by immunoSEQ multiplex PCR, the TCRdb table keeps only in-frame clones and is missing some. Of around 20,000 clones listed, approximately 78% are singletons. Sequencing was performed on CD4+ or CD8+ T cells sorted from blood, taken in a trial of the OX40 agonist ivuxolimab. Every receptor here comes from an adult with an advanced solid tumor such as melanoma, head and neck, liver or kidney cancer.

DNA of the CDR3: TGTGCCAGCAGCCAAGTCAACAGGCGGCACGAGCAGTACTTC. The encoded protein is CASSQVNRRHEQYF. The rearrangement links TRBV7-9 to TRBJ2-7; D perhaps matches TRBD1 (5 bases). CDR3 length: 14 residues. Germline CDR1 reads SEHNR; CDR2 reads FQNEAQ (reference sequence). The V end lost 5 bases, the J end lost 5 bases, and 16 bases lay between the germline ends. Supplemented by reference TRBV7-9 and TRBJ2-7, the full variable domain reads DTGVSQNPRHKITKRGQNVTFRCDPISEHNRLYWYRQTLGQGPEFLTYFQNEAQLEKSRLLSDRFSAERPKGSFSTLEIQRTEQGDSAMYLCASSQVNRRHEQYFGPGTRLTVT.

A single count supports this clone. The gene calls are TRBV14 and TRBJ2-2; D not certain. Germline V CDR1 and CDR2: SGHDN, FVKESK. Trimming took 0 bases from V and 1 from J, leaving 9 bases between them. The CDR3 covers 16 residues. The CDR3 coding sequence is TGTGCCAGCAGCCAAGATCTATCGGTGAACACCGGGGAGCTGTTTTTT. Amino acid sequence: CASSQDLSVNTGELFF.

Only one count was recorded for this clone. This chain joins TRBV2 and TRBJ2-3; 7 nucleotides match TRBD2. CDR1 is SNHLY, CDR2 FYNNEI, per germline. This CDR3 has 12 residues. V lost 8 bases and J lost 6; bases outside the gene matches: 5. The CDR3 nucleotides read TGTGCCAGCGCGGGAGTGGGGGATACGCAGTATTTT. Translated: CASAGVGDTQYF.

The genes are TRBV27 and TRBJ2-5; 15 bases line up with TRBD2. The J call may be incorrect, as the DNA end agrees better with TRBJ2-7. Germline assignment: CDR1 MNHEY and CDR2 SMNVEV (reference sequence). There are 14 residues in the CDR3. The CDR3 loop is CASRGLAGGYEQYF. DNA for the CDR3: TGTGCCAGCAGGGGACTAGCGGGGGGCTACGAGCAGTACTTC.

This chain uses TRBV9 with TRBJ2-3, with TRBD2 matching over 7 bases. Germline CDR1 and CDR2: SGDLS and YYNGEE. The CDR3 consists of 17 residues. After removal of 4 bases from V and 4 bases from J, the junction contained 15 bases not matched to a gene. The CDR3 spells CASSPRWQSGEADTQYF. CDR3 DNA sequence: TGTGCCAGCAGCCCAAGGTGGCAGAGCGGGGAGGCAGATACGCAGTATTTT.

This rearrangement joins TRBV27 to TRBJ2-3; possibly TRBD2 for D (5 bases). Germline lookup yields CDR1 MNHEY and CDR2 SMNVEV (reference sequence). This CDR3 comprises 14 residues. V was pared by 2 bases and J by 5 bases, with 11 bases between. CDR3 nucleotide sequence: TGTGCCAGCAGTTTAAGGCAGAGGGTAGATACGCAGTATTTT. Amino acid sequence: CASSLRQRVDTQYF.

This chain joins TRBV6-1 and TRBJ2-7, with D maybe TRBD1 (6 bases). The CDR3 runs 15 residues. Germline assignment: CDR1 MNHNS and CDR2 SASEGT. Trimming left V 2 bases short and J 4 bases short, with 15 bases between. The CDR3 DNA reads as TGTGCCAGCAGTGAATGGGGGCTAGCCGGTTACGAGCAGTACTTC. Residues: CASSEWGLAGYEQYF.

V and J are TRBV5-4 and TRBJ2-5; a weak D match, TRBD2 (6 bases). The germline V gene has CDR1 SGHNT and CDR2 YYREEE (reference sequence). CDR3 length equals 15 residues. V lost 1 base, J lost 3 bases, and 13 bases lay in between. The CDR3 region has the DNA TGTGCCAGCAGCTTGCCTCGGGAGAAGAAAGAGACCCAGTACTTC. Amino acids: CASSLPREKKETQYF.

The gene calls are TRBV29-1 and TRBJ2-3; 7 bases align to TRBD2. CDR1 SQVTM and CDR2 ANQGSEA come from the germline V gene. With V trimmed by 2 bases and J by 2 bases, 4 bases remained unmatched. CDR3 size: 14 residues. The CDR3 sequence is CSVEWLADTDTQYF. Written as DNA, the CDR3 is TGCAGCGTTGAATGGCTAGCGGACACAGATACGCAGTATTTT.

J is TRBJ2-7 and V is TRBV9; D gene uncertain. CDR3 length: 16 amino acids. The V gene lost 1 base and the J gene lost 0 bases, with 14 bases spanning the gap. From germline, CDR1 is SGDLS and CDR2 YYNGEE. CDR3 nucleotide sequence: TGTGCCAGCAGCGTACACGCAGGTCCCAACTCCTACGAGCAGTACTTC. Its translation: CASSVHAGPNSYEQYF.

This clone was detected only once. Here the CDR3 DNA reads TGCGCCAGCAGCTGGACAGGGGGTAGCAATGAGCAGTTCTTC. It specifies CASSWTGGSNEQFF. The chain couples TRBV4-1 to TRBJ2-1; 10 bases map to TRBD1. V lost 5 bases, J lost 6 bases, and 4 bases stayed unmatched. The CDR3 contains 14 residues. The germline gives CDR1 MGHRA, CDR2 YSYEKL.

In its sample, this clone was seen once. CDR3 in DNA: TGCGCCAGCAGCCTGTCCAGGGGCCTTCAAGAGACCCAGTACTTC. This translates into CASSLSRGLQETQYF. The rearrangement uses TRBV4-3 and TRBJ2-5; a possible D gene is TRBD1 (6 bases). CDR3 length equals 15 residues. Germline V CDR1 and CDR2: LGHNA, YSLEER. Trimming stripped 4 bases from V and 2 bases from J, with 14 bases between.

This chain links TRBV7-6 with TRBJ2-7; 7 nucleotides match TRBD1. Germline values: CDR1 SGHVS, CDR2 FNYEAQ. CDR3 length equals 14 residues. Trimming took 2 bases from V and 1 from J; bases not matched to a gene: 2. CDR3 loop: CASSLRGPSYEQYF. CDR3 DNA sequence: TGTGCCAGCAGCTTAAGGGGGCCATCCTACGAGCAGTACTTC.

Notes on this clone: The same CDR3 arises from other DNA sequences in this sample as well. This chain connects TRBV14 to TRBJ2-7; D possibly uses TRBD1 or TRBD2 (5 bases each). Trimming left V 0 bases short and J 2 bases short, with 14 bases between. Germline CDR1 SGHDN, CDR2 FVKESK. CDR3 length equals 16 residues. CDR3 bases: TGTGCCAGCAGCCAAGATCAATGGGGACGGACCTACGAGCAGTACTTC. This translates into CASSQDQWGRTYEQYF.

The chain combines TRBV7-9 with TRBJ2-1; TRBD1 is a possible D gene (6 bases). V dropped 4 bases and J dropped 9 bases, with 10 bases sitting between them. This CDR3 is built from 12 residues. CDR1 is SEHNR and CDR2 is FQNEAQ in the germline V gene (reference sequence). The CDR3 DNA reads as TGTGCCAGCAGCTGGGGGCCGGGTGAGCAGTTCTTC. Its translation is CASSWGPGEQFF.

V is TRBV28 and J is TRBJ2-7; D unclear. V lost 5 bases, J lost 3 bases, and 8 bases lay in between. Germline CDR1 MDHEN, CDR2 SYDVKM. The CDR3 consists of 12 residues. The CDR3 region is CASSPGYYEQYF. The DNA of the CDR3 is TGTGCCAGCAGTCCAGGATACTACGAGCAGTACTTC. The full variable domain, rest sourced from reference TRBV28 and TRBJ2-7, is DVKVTQSSRYLVKRTGEKVFLECVQDMDHENMFWYRQDPGLGLRLIYFSYDVKMKEKGDIPEGYSVSREKKERFSLILESASTNQTSMYLCASSPGYYEQYFGPGTRLTVT.

This clone is labeled as medium-sized (0.01 to 0.1%). This chain connects TRBV19 to TRBJ2-3, with TRBD2 identical over 8 bases. Germline lookup yields CDR1 LNHDA and CDR2 SQIVND (reference sequence). This CDR3 is 17 amino acids long. The junction had 8 bases not matched to a gene; V was cut back by 0 bases and J by 3 bases. CDR3 bases: TGTGCCAGTAGTATAGATCTCAGCGGGAGAGGTACAGATACGCAGTATTTT. Protein sequence: CASSIDLSGRGTDTQYF.

CDR3 bases: TGTGCCAGCAGCTTAGTTCCGGGGCCTGGGGTAACTCAGCCCCAGCATTTT. Its translation: CASSLVPGPGVTQPQHF. The chain recombines TRBV7-6 with TRBJ1-5; D might be TRBD1 (5 bases). Per the germline V gene, CDR1 is SGHVS and CDR2 is FNYEAQ. With 1 base removed from V and 6 bases from J, the gap between germline ends came to 19 bases. The CDR3 runs 17 residues.

CDR3 in amino acids: CASTESSGAGDTQYF. DNA of the CDR3: TGTGCCAGCACCGAATCGTCCGGGGCTGGGGATACGCAGTATTTT. V usage is TRBV27 and J usage is TRBJ2-3; D may match TRBD1 or TRBD2 (5 bases each). From germline, CDR1 is MNHEY and CDR2 SMNVEV (reference sequence). V lost 7 bases, J lost 6 bases, and 20 bases lay in between. The CDR3 length is 15 residues.

This clone was observed a single time. The rearrangement joins TRBV11-1 to TRBJ2-2; TRBD1 matches 8 bases. CDR1 and CDR2 from the germline V gene are SGHAT and FQDESV (reference sequence). The CDR3 is 17 residues long. After removal of 7 bases from V and 4 bases from J, the junction contained 14 bases not matched to a gene. The CDR3 nucleotides read TGTGCCAGCAAAAGGGACAGGTCGACCTCGAGCACCGGGGAGCTGTTTTTT. As protein: CASKRDRSTSSTGELFF.

Ten or more counts support this clone. The rearrangement links TRBV6-1 to TRBJ2-7, with a possible D match to TRBD1 (6 bases). The CDR3 length is 15 residues. Germline values: CDR1 MNHNS, CDR2 SASEGT. The V end was cut by 4 bases, the J end by 4 bases, with 17 bases between. CDR3 DNA: TGTGCCAGCAGTGTCCTACAGGGAGAAATATACGAGCAGTACTTC. Its protein product is CASSVLQGEIYEQYF.

This clone occurred once. The chain joins TRBV2 to TRBJ1-5, with 7 bases that match TRBD1. There are 14 residues in the CDR3. Germline V gene sequence: CDR1 SNHLY, CDR2 FYNNEI. J gave up 11 bases and V 8 bases, and 15 bases lay outside the gene matches. This chain's CDR3 is CASGTGTALLAQHF. The DNA for the CDR3 is TGTGCCAGCGGGACCGGGACAGCTCTGTTGGCCCAGCATTTT.

V usage is TRBV11-2 and J usage is TRBJ2-5; TRBD2 is a possible D gene (5 bases). Trimming left V 2 bases short and J 5 bases short, with 18 bases between. The CDR3 is made up of 16 amino acids. Looked up from germline, CDR1 is SGHAT and CDR2 is FQNNGV. DNA of the CDR3: TGTGCCAGCAGCTTATTTTTTAGGCTAGCCGGGGAGACCCAGTACTTC. Protein: CASSLFFRLAGETQYF.

This clone has only one observation. The chain has TRBV4-3 and TRBJ1-5; tentatively, D is TRBD1 (5 bases). CDR3 size: 15 residues. The germline CDR1 and CDR2 sequences are LGHNA and YSLEER. Trimming removed 4 bases at V and 6 bases at J, with 16 bases between. The CDR3 spells CASSPGTGVGQPQHF. The CDR3, as DNA: TGCGCCAGCAGCCCCGGGACGGGGGTAGGTCAGCCCCAGCATTTT.

The chain has TRBV7-9 and TRBJ1-2, with D possibly TRBD1 on 5 matching bases. The germline V gene encodes CDR1 SEHNR and CDR2 FQNEAQ (reference sequence). The length of the CDR3 is 13 residues. V was trimmed by 3 bases and J by 6 bases, leaving 11 bases between them. CDR3: CASSFPGKHGYTF. In DNA form, the CDR3 reads TGTGCCAGCAGCTTCCCAGGGAAACATGGCTACACCTTC.

The chain has TRBV14 and TRBJ2-5; no definite D call. CDR3 size: 13 residues. The V and J ends lost 3 bases and 4 bases respectively, with 9 bases between them. Germline V gene sequence: CDR1 SGHDN, CDR2 FVKESK. Here the CDR3 reads CASSQWSRETQYF. The CDR3, as DNA: TGTGCCAGCAGCCAGTGGTCCCGAGAGACCCAGTACTTC. The whole variable domain, remainder taken from reference TRBV14 and TRBJ2-5, is EAGVTQFPSHSVIEKGQTVTLRCDPISGHDNLYWYRRVMGKEIKFLLHFVKESKQDESGMPNNRFLAERTGGTYSTLKVQPAELEDSGVYFCASSQWSRETQYFGPGTRLLVL.

This clone was found once. The chain joins TRBV2 to TRBJ2-3, with TRBD2 as a possible D gene (5 bases). The V gene's germline CDR1 is SNHLY and CDR2 FYNNEI. The CDR3 is made up of 15 amino acids. V lost 6 bases to trimming and J lost 3 bases, with 16 bases between them. The CDR3 is CASRPTLGGTDTQYF. The CDR3 DNA reads TGTGCCAGCAGGCCAACCCTAGGAGGTACAGATACGCAGTATTTT.

This rearrangement joins TRBV6-5 to TRBJ1-1; D gene uncertain. CDR3 size: 14 residues. Deletions cut 0 bases from V and 5 bases from J, with 10 bases between. Per germline, CDR1 MNHEY and CDR2 SVGAGI. CDR3 coding DNA: TGTGCCAGCAGTTACTCGGCAGGAGGAACTGAAGCTTTCTTT. Protein product: CASSYSAGGTEAFF.

The J gene is TRBJ2-3, the V gene TRBV9; 15 nucleotides line up with TRBD2. The CDR3 contains 15 residues. Germline values: CDR1 SGDLS, CDR2 YYNGEE. Unmatched junction bases numbered 3, after V lost 4 bases and J lost 6 bases. The CDR3 coding sequence is TGTGCCAGCAGCCGGACTAGCGGGGGGGCCGATACGCAGTATTTT. Translating it yields CASSRTSGGADTQYF.

The rearrangement uses TRBV20-1 and TRBJ2-1; D remains ambiguous. The V end was cut by 5 bases, the J end by 12 bases, with 11 bases between. Germline assignment: CDR1 DFQATT and CDR2 SNEGSKA (reference sequence). The CDR3 totals 10 residues. The CDR3 here is CSAPLDGQFF. The CDR3 region has the DNA TGCAGTGCTCCCCTCGACGGGCAGTTCTTC.